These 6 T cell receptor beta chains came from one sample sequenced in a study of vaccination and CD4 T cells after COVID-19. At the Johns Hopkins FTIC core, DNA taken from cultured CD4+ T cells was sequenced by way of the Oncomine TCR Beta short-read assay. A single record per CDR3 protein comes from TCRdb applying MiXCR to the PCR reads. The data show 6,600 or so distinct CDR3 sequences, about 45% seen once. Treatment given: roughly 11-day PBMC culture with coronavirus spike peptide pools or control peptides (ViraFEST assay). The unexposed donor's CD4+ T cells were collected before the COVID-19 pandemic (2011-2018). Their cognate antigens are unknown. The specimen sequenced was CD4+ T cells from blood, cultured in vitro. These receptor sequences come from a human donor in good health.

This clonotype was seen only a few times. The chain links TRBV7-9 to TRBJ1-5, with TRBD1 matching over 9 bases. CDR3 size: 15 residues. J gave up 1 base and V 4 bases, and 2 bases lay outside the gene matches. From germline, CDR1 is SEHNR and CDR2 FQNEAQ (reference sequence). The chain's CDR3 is CASSWTGVSNQPQHF. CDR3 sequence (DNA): TGTGCCAGCAGCTGGACAGGGGTAAGCAATCAGCCCCAGCATTTT.

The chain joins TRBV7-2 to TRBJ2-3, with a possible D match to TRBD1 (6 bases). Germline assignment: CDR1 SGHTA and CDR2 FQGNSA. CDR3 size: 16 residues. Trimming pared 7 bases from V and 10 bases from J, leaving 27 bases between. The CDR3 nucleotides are TGTGCCAGCAACACCTTGCAGGGGCTCCCCTTCGAGGCGCAGTATTTT. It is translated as CASNTLQGLPFEAQYF. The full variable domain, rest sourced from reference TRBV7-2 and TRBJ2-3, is GAGVSQSPSNKVTEKGKDVELRCDPISGHTALYWYRQSLGQGLEFLIYFQGNSAPDKSGLPSDRFSAERTGGSVSTLTIQRTQQEDSAVYLCASNTLQGLPFEAQYFGPGTRLTVL.

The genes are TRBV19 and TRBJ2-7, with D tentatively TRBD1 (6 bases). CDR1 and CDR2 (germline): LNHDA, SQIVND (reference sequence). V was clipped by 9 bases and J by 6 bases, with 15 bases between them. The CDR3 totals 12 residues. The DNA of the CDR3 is TGTGCCAGCCAATTAAGAGGGGGCGAGCAGTACTTC. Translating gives CASQLRGGEQYF. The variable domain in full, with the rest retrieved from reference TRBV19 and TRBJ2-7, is DGGITQSPKYLFRKEGQNVTLSCEQNLNHDAMYWYRQDPGQGLRLIYYSQIVNDFQKGDIAEGYSVSREKKESFPLTVTSAQKNPTAFYLCASQLRGGEQYFGPGTRLTVT.

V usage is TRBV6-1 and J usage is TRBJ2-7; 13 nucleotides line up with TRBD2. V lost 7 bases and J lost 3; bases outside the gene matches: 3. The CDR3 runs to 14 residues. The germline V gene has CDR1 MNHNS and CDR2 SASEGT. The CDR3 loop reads CASTGTSGNYEQYF. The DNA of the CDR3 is TGTGCCAGCACTGGGACTAGCGGGAACTACGAGCAGTACTTC.

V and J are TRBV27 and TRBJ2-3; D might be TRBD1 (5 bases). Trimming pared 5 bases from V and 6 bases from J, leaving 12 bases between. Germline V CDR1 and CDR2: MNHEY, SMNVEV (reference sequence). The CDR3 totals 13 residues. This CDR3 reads CASSLGVMDTQYF. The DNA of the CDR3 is TGTGCCAGCAGTCTAGGGGTCATGGATACGCAGTATTTT.

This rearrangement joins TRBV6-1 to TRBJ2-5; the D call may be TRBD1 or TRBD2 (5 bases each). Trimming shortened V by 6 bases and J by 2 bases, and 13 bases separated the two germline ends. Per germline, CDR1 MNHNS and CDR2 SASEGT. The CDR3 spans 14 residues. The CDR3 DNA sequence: TGTGCCAGCAGCGCGTATTGGGGGCAAGAGACCCAGTACTTC. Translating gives CASSAYWGQETQYF.